The rows below give T cell receptor beta chains drawn from one sample of a study of beta chain features in type 1 diabetes. The assay was immunoSEQ multiplex PCR, and TCRdb's table has in-frame clones only and misses some. The table lists approximately 730,000 clones, roughly an eighth of them singletons. The sequencing sample was made of naive CD4+ T cells from blood. The receptor source for this set is a man aged 18 to 30 with type 1 diabetes. Both conserved end residues are trimmed from each CDR3. Each record gives: clone size, V gene, CDR3 protein. Clone size is stated in some rows and not others, as once, few, many or a class when expanded.

. TRBV7-9 ASSLVRASGASQETQY
. TRBV28 ASSLGQPPLGTQY
. TRBV29-1 SGAGSSYEQY
. TRBV9 ASSYKGGETQY
. TRBV9 ASSVAESTDTQY
. TRBV5-4 ASSFTGTGSYEQY
few TRBV28 ASSPRLAATDTQY
few TRBV5-1 ASSLAGTASYEQY
. TRBV29-1 SVPGQPNTEAF
. TRBV9 ASSAEDSRIEQY
. TRBV6-5 ASSYRTPQGTEAF
. TRBV30 AWSGMDRYGYT
. TRBV10-3 AISLGQEDQPQH
. TRBV5-1 ASSSNMNTEAF
. TRBV7-2 ASSLERYGEQY
. TRBV29-1 SARDRGWTEAF
few TRBV28 ASSLVSGGTQY
few TRBV13 ASSIQGRLRMNTEAF
. TRBV13 ASSSRPSGGELF
few TRBV30 AWSVGRGPSYEQY
few TRBV30 ALRDTAYEQF
. TRBV28 ATQTGAVNTEAF
few TRBV30 AWSVTRNGYT
few TRBV7-9 ASSPGLADYNEQF
few TRBV30 AWSIPGQQGQPQH
. TRBV6-1 ASSENRTDTQY
. TRBV28 ASSLSGRQY
few TRBV19 ASSSPSYEQY
few TRBV28 ASSPPTGSGNTIY
few TRBV18 ASSPRYSHEQY
few TRBV6-5 ASQSGGLRNTEAF
. TRBV14 ASSQGGTSGGYNEQF
. TRBV9 ASSWGSGANVLT
. TRBV6-1 ATYTGFSLDGYT
few TRBV5-1 ASSLEDKAF
. TRBV9 ASSPQTNTEAF
few TRBV6-5 ASSSSLVVAQGYT
. TRBV5-1 ASSLWGVNSPLH
few TRBV6-6 ASREGTGSSDTQY
few TRBV7-6 ASSFPGTSTDTQY
. TRBV5-1 ASSFMTGTTEAF
few TRBV11-2 ASSLVSQDYGYT